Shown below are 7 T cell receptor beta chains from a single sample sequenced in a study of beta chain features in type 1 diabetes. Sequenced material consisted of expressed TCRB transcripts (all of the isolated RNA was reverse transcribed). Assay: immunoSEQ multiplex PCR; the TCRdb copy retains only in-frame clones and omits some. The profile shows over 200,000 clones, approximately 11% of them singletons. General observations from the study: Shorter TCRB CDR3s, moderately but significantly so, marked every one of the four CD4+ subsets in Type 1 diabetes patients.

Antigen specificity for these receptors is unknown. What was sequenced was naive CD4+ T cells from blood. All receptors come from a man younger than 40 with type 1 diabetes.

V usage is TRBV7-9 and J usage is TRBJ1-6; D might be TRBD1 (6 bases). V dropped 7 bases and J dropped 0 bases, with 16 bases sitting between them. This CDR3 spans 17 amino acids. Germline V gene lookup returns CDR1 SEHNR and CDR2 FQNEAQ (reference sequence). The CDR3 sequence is CASKGGTGSSYNSPLHF. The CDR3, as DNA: TGTGCCAGCAAAGGGGGAACGGGGAGCTCCTATAATTCACCCCTCCACTTT.

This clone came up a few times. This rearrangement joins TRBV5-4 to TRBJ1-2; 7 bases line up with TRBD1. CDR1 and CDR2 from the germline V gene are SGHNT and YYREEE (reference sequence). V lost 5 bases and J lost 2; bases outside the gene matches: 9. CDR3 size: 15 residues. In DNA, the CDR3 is TGTGCCAGCAGGCAGGGACAGCCATGGAACTATGGCTACACCTTC. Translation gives CASRQGQPWNYGYTF.

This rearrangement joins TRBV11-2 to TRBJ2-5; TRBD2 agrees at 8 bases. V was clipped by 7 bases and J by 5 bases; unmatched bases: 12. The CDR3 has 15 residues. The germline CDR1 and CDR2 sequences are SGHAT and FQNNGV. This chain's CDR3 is CASTAGGHPGETQYF. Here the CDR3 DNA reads TGTGCCAGCACCGCGGGGGGCCACCCCGGGGAGACCCAGTACTTC.

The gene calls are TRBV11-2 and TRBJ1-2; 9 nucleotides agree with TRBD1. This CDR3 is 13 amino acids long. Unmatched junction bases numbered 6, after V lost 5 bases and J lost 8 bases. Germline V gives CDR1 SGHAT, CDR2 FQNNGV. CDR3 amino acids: CASSPDRGGGYTF. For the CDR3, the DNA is TGTGCCAGCAGCCCAGACAGGGGGGGAGGCTACACCTTC. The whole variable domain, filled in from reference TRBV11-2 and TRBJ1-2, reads EAGVAQSPRYKIIEKRQSVAFWCNPISGHATLYWYQQILGQGPKLLIQFQNNGVVDDSQLPKDRFSAERLKGVDSTLKIQPAKLEDSAVYLCASSPDRGGGYTFGSGTRLTVV.

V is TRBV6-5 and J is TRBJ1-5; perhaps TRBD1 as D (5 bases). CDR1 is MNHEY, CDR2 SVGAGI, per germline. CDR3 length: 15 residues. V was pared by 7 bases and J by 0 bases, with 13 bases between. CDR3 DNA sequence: TGTGCCAGCAAAACAGGAGGGAATAGCAATCAGCCCCAGCATTTT. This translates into CASKTGGNSNQPQHF.

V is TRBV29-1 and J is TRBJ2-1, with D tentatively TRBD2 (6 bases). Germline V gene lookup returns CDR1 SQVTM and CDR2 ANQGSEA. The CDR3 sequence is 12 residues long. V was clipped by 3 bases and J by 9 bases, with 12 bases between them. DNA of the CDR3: TGCAGCGTTGATGCAATGGGGGGTGAGCAGTTCTTC. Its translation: CSVDAMGGEQFF.

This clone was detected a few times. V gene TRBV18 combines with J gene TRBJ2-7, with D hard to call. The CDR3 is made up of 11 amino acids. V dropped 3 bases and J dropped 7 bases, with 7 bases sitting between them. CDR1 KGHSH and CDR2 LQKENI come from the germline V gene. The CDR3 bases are TGTGCCAGCTCACCCGCGGTAGAGCAGTACTTC. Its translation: CASSPAVEQYF.